This T cell receptor beta chain derives from a study of T cell repertoires in ileal Crohn's disease. Study at large: Surgery for a complication: stricturing in around 60%, penetrating in 39%.

Study-wide results and limits: Every patient over 26.8% clonality showed endoscopic recurrence. Active smokers at surgery had more clonal expansions than non-smokers.

Here immunoSEQ multiplex PCR was the method, and the copy in TCRdb shows in-frame clones only, minus some. The sample lists about 15,000 clones; about 82% were seen once. Included were adult ileal or ileocolonic Crohn's patients indicated for ileocolonic resection. To note about this clone: The antigen is undetermined.

This CDR3 comprises 14 residues. Germline V gene sequence: CDR1 MNHNY, CDR2 SVGAGI (reference sequence). V was trimmed by 5 bases and J by 4 bases, leaving 12 bases between them. The chain combines TRBV6-6 with TRBJ1-5; the D gene is possibly TRBD1 (5 bases). This clonotype originated in an adult with Crohn's disease. The source material was ileal tissue. Here the CDR3 reads CASSKGRENQPQHF. The CDR3 region has the DNA TGTGCCAGCAGTAAGGGCAGGGAAAATCAGCCCCAGCATTTT.